The 2 T cell receptor beta chains presented below share a single source sample, sequenced in a study of monozygotic twins with inflammatory bowel disease. No DNA is given; TCRdb re-called the 5' RACE reads and lists each CDR3 protein once. In total, the table holds roughly 200,000 distinct CDR3 sequences. Sequenced material: blood. Receptors originate from a human donor with ulcerative colitis or Crohn's disease, or a healthy co-twin of an affected twin (not recorded which).

The chain couples TRBV29-1 to TRBJ2-7. CDR3 size: 11 residues. The germline CDR1 and CDR2 sequences are SQVTM and ANQGSEA. CDR3 region: CSVAGAYEQYF.

The chain has TRBV27 and TRBJ1-4; TCRdb's assignment of TRBD1 cannot be checked, as there is no DNA. Germline V lookup: CDR1 MNHEY, CDR2 SMNVEV (reference sequence). There are 15 residues in the CDR3. The chain's CDR3 is CASRRTGATNEKLFF.